This TCR beta chain was obtained from a study of T cells in Graves' hyperthyroidism and ophthalmopathy. Study results and limitations: Stable hyperthyroidism was separated from ophthalmopathy by a model based on 13 V-J features. Among clonotypes expanded in thyroid above 0.001, most were also found in blood. The model made its ophthalmopathy prediction, and onset followed a median around 6.9 months later.

Those patients with uncontrolled infection, other autoimmune disease, pregnancy or lactation were excluded. TCR beta CDR3 sequences were amplified from RNA transcripts. The HTBI primer set drove a first-round RT-PCR of the TCR CDR3. TCRdb reprocessed the multiplex PCR reads via MiXCR and lists one record per CDR3 protein. The sample holds roughly 500,000 distinct CDR3 sequences; just over 45% are singletons and the top ten take about 20%. The germline V gene encodes CDR1 WNHNN and CDR2 SYGVQD (reference sequence). With 4 bases removed from V and 2 bases from J, the gap between germline ends came to 15 bases. CDR3 size: 16 residues. A remark on this clonotype: Its specificity is not known.

The sequence derives from an adult woman with Graves' disease, either hyperthyroidism or ophthalmopathy (not recorded which). The sample comprised peripheral blood or thyroid tissue (not recorded which). The chain couples TRBV10-1 to TRBJ1-5; possibly TRBD1 for D (5 bases). CDR3 amino acids: CASSVLGEWGNQPQHF. As DNA, the CDR3 is TGCGCCAGCAGTGTCCTGGGGGAGTGGGGCAATCAGCCCCAGCATTTT.